What follows describes a single T cell receptor (beta chain). Its specificity is not known. These data come from a study of cytomegalovirus exposure and HLA in healthy donors. Study-wide points: For most subjects, TCR beta sequences were reported to predict HLA-A and HLA-B alleles with accuracy.

It was with 60 Vbeta and 13 Jbeta primers that the PCR ran. The method was immunoSEQ multiplex PCR; TCRdb's version includes in-frame clones alone and lacks a portion of them. This table has about 130,000 clones, over 70% appearing once. Donors had nominal health at sampling but likely had unrecorded immune exposures. The material sequenced was PBMCs. The TCR sequence derives from a middle-aged woman in good health and CMV-seronegative.

The CDR3 coding sequence is TGCGCCAGCAGCGTCCAGACAGACACTGAAGCTTTCTTT. It codes for CASSVQTDTEAFF. This rearrangement joins TRBV5-1 to TRBJ1-1, with D possibly TRBD1 on 5 matching bases. V lost 4 bases and J lost 3, with 10 bases in between. The CDR3 contains 13 residues. CDR1 and CDR2 from the germline V gene are SGHRS and YFSETQ.